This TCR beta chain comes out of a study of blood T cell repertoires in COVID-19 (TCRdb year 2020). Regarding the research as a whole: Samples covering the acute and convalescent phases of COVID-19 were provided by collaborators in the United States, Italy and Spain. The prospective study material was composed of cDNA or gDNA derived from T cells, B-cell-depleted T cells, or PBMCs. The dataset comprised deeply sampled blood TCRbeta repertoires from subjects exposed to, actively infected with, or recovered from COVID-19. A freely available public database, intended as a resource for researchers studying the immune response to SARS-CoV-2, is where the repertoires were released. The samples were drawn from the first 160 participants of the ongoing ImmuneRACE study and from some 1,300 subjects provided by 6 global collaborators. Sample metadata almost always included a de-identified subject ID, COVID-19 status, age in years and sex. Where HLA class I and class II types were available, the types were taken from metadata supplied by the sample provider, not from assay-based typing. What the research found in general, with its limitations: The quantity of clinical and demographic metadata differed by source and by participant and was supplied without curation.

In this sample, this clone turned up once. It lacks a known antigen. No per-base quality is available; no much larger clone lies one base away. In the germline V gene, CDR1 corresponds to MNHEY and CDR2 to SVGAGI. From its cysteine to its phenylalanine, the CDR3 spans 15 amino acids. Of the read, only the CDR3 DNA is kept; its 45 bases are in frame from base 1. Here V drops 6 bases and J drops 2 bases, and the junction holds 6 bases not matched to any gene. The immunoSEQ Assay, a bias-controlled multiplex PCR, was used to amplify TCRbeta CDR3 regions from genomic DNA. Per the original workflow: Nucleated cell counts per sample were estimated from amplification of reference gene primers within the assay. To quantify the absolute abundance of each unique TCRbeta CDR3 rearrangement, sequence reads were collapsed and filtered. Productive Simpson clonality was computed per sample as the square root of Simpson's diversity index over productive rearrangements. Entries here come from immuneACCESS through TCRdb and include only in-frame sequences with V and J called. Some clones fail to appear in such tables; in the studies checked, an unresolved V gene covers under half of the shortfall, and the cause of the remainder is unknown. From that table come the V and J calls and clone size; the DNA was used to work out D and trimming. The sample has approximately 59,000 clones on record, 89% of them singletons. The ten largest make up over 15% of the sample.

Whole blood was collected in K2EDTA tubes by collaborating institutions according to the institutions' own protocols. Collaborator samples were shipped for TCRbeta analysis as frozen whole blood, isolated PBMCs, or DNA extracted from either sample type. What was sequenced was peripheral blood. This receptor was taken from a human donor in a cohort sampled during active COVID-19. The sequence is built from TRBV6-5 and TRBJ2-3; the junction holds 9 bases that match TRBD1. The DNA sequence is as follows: TGTGCCAGCAGGGCACAGGGGGCAGTCACAGATACGCAGTATTTT. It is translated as CASRAQGAVTDTQYF.